These T cell receptor beta chains were read from a single sample in a study of vaccination and CD4 T cells after COVID-19. Their cognate antigens are unknown. TCRdb passed the PCR reads through MiXCR, listing each CDR3 protein once. The repertoire has around 12,000 distinct CDR3 sequences, roughly 42% of them found once; the top ten carry more than 20%. The specimen comprised cultured CD4+ T cells from blood, sampled after SARS-CoV-2 vaccination. These receptors came from a human donor with COVID-19. The CDR3 runs from the conserved cysteine through the conserved F or W. A D gene is named only where the DNA matches it firmly. Clone sizes are given selectively: once, few, many, or a class where the clone is expanded.

>TRBV19|TRBD1|TRBJ1-2|-
TGTGCCAGTAGTATGTCCGGGACAGGGCCCACTATTCGGGGCTACACCTTC
CASSMSGTGPTIRGYTF
>TRBV11-2|-|TRBJ2-5|-
TGTGCCAGCAGCTTATATCTAGGGGGCCAAGAGACCCAGTACTTC
CASSLYLGGQETQYF
>TRBV5-8|-|TRBJ2-5|-
TGTGCCAGCAGCCTCCCCAGACCCGGCCAAGAGACCCAGTACTTC
CASSLPRPGQETQYF
>TRBV7-2|-|TRBJ1-4|-
TGTGCCAGCAGCGGGCGAGGGGGGGAAAAACTGTTTTTT
CASSGRGGEKLFF
>TRBV29-1|-|TRBJ1-2|-
TGCAGCGTTGTCCTCCACGGGGGCCGGAACTATGGCTACACCTTC
CSVVLHGGRNYGYTF
>TRBV10-3|-|TRBJ1-3|-
TGTGCCATCAGTCCCCAGGAAAACACCATATATTTT
CAISPQENTIYF
>TRBV28|-|TRBJ2-3|-
TGTGCCAGCAGTTTGTCGGGGGGCGGCACAGATACGCAGTATTTT
CASSLSGGGTDTQYF
>TRBV6-2/TRBV6-3|-|TRBJ2-2|-
TGTGCCAGCACCCGGGCAGCGAACACCGGGGAGCTGTTTTTT
CASTRAANTGELFF
>TRBV27|-|TRBJ1-2|few
TGTGCCAGCAGTCTCCGGGACGCAGGGGCGGGTGGCTACACCTTC
CASSLRDAGAGGYTF
>TRBV18|TRBD1|TRBJ1-6|-
TGTGCCAGCTCTCGAACCGGGACAGGGGATAATAATTCACCCCTCCACTTT
CASSRTGTGDNNSPLHF
>TRBV20-1|-|TRBJ2-5|-
TGCAGTGCCAACGACTTGGCGGGGCTACAAGAGACCCAGTACTTC
CSANDLAGLQETQYF